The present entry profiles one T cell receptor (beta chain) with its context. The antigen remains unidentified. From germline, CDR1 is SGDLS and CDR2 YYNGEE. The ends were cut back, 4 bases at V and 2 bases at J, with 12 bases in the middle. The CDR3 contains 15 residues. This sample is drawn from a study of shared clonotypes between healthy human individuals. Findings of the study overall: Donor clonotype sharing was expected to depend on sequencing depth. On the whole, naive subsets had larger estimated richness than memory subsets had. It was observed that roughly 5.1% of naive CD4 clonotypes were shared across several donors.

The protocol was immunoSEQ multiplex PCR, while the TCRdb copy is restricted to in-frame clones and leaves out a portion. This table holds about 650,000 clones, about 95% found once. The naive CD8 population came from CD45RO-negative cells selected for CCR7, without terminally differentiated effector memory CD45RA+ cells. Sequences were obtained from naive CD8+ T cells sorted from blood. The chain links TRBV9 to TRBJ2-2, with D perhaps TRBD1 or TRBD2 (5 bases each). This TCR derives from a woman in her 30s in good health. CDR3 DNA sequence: TGTGCCAGCAGCTCTACGGGACCAAACACCGGGGAGCTGTTTTTT. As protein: CASSSTGPNTGELFF.